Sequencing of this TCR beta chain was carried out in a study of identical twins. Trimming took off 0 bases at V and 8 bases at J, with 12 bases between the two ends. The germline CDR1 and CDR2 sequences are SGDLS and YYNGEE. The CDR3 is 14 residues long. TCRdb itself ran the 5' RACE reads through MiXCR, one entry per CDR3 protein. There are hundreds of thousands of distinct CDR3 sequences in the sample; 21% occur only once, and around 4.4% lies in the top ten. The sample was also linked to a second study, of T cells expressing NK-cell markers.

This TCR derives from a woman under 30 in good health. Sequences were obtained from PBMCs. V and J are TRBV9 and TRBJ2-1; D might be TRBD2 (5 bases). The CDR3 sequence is CASSVAGTVDEQFF. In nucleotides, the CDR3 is TGTGCCAGCAGCGTAGCGGGAACTGTAGATGAGCAGTTCTTC.